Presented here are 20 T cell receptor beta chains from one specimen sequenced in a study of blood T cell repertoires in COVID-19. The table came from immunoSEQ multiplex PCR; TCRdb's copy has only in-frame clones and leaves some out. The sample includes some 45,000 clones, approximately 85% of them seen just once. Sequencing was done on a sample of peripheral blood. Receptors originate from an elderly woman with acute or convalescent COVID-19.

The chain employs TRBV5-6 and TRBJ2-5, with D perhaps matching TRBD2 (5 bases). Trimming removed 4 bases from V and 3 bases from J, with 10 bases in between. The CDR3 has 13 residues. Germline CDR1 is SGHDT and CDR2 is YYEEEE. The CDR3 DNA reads TGTGCCAGCAGCCGGGGAAGGAAAGAGACCCAGTACTTC. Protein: CASSRGRKETQYF.

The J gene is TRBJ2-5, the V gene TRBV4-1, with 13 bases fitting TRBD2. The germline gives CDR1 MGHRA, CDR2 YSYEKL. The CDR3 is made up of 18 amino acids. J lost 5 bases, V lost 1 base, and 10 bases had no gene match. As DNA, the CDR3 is TGCGCCAGCAGCCAAGGGGGGCGACTAGCGGGAGGAGGTGAGACCCAGTACTTC. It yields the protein CASSQGGRLAGGGETQYF.

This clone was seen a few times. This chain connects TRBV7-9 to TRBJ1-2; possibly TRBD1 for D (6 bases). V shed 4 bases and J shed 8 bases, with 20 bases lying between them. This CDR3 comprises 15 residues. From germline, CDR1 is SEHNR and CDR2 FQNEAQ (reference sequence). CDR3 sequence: CASSSNTGKSDGYTF. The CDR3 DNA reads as TGTGCCAGCAGCTCAAATACAGGGAAGAGTGACGGCTACACCTTC. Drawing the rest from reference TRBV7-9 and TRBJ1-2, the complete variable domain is DTGVSQNPRHKITKRGQNVTFRCDPISEHNRLYWYRQTLGQGPEFLTYFQNEAQLEKSRLLSDRFSAERPKGSFSTLEIQRTEQGDSAMYLCASSSNTGKSDGYTFGSGTRLTVV.

The chain's CDR3 is CASSFSQETQYF. CDR3 bases: TGCGCCAGCAGCTTCTCCCAAGAGACCCAGTACTTC. V is TRBV5-1 and J is TRBJ2-5; D gene ambiguous. The CDR3 is 12 residues long. V was trimmed by 2 bases and J by 1 base, leaving 3 bases between them. Germline CDR1 is SGHRS and CDR2 is YFSETQ.

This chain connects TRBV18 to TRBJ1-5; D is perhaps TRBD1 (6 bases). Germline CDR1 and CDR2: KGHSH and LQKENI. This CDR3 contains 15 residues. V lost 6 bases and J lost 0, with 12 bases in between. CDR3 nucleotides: TGTGCCAGCTCTACAGGGATGAATAGCAATCAGCCCCAGCATTTT. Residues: CASSTGMNSNQPQHF.

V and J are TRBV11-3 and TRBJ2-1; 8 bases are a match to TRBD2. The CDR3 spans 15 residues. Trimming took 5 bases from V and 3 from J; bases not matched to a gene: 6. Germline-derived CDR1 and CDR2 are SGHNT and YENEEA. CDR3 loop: CASSGSGMGYNEQFF. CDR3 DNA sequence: TGTGCCAGCAGCGGTAGCGGGATGGGCTACAATGAGCAGTTCTTC.

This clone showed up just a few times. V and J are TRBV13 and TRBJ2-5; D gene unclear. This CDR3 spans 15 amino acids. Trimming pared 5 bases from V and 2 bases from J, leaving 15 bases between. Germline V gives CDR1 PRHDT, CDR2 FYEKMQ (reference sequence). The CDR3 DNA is TGTGCCAGCAGCACCCAGGATAGGCAGCAAGAGACCCAGTACTTC. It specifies CASSTQDRQQETQYF.

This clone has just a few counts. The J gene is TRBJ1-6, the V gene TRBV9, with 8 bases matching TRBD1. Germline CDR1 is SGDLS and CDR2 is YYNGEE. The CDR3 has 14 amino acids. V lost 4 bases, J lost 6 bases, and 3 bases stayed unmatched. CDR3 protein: CASSPGQVNSPLHF. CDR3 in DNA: TGTGCCAGCAGCCCGGGACAGGTTAATTCACCCCTCCACTTT.

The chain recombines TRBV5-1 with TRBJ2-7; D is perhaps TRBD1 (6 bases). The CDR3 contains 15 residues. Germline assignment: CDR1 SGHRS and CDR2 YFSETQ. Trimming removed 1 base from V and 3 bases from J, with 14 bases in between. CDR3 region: CASSLYPGDDYEQYF. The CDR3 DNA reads TGCGCCAGCAGCTTGTACCCAGGGGACGACTACGAGCAGTACTTC.

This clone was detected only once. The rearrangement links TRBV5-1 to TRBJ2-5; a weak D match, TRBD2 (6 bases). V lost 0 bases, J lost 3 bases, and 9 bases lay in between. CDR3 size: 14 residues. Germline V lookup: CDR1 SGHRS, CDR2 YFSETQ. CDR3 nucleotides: TGCGCCAGCAGCTTGGGGGGCGGGGAAGAGACCCAGTACTTC. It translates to CASSLGGGEETQYF.

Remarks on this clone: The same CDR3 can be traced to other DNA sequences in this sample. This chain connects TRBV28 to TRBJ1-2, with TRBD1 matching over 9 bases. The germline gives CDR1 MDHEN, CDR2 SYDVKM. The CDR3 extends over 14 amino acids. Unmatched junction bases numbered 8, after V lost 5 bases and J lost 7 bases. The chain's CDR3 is CASSTVTGGIGYTF. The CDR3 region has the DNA TGTGCCAGCAGTACAGTGACAGGGGGTATTGGCTACACCTTC.

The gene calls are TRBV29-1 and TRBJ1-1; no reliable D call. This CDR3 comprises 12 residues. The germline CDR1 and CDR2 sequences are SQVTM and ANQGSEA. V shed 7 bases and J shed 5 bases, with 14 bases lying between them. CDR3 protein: CSGAGVITEAFF. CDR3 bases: TGCAGCGGAGCCGGGGTGATAACTGAAGCTTTCTTT.

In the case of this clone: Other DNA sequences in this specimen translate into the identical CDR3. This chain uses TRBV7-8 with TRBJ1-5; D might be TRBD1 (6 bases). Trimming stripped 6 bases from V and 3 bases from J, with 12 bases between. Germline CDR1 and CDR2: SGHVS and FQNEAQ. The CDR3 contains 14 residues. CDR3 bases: TGTGCCAGCAGACTGGGGGCCTCCAATCAGCCCCAGCATTTT. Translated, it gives CASRLGASNQPQHF. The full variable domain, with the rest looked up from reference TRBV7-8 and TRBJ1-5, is GAGVSQSPRYKVAKRGQDVALRCDPISGHVSLFWYQQALGQGPEFLTYFQNEAQLDKSGLPSDRFFAERPEGSVSTLKIQRTQQEDSAVYLCASRLGASNQPQHFGDGTRLSIL.

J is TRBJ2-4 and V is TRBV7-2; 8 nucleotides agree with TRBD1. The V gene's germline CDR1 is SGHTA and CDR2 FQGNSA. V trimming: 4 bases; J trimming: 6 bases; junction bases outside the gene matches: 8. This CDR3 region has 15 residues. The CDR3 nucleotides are TGTGCCAGCAGCTCGGGACCCGGACAGGGAAACATTCAGTACTTC. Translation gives CASSSGPGQGNIQYF.

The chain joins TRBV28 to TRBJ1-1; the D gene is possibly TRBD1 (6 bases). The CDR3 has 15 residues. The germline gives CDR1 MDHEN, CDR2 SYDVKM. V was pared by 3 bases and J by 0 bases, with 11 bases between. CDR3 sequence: CASSLGRGLNTEAFF. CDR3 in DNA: TGTGCCAGCAGTTTGGGGAGGGGGTTGAACACTGAAGCTTTCTTT.

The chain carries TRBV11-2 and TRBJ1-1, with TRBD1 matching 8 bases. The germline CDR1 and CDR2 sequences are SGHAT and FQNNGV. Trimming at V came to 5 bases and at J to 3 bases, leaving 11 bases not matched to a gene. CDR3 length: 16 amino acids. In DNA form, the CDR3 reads TGTGCCAGCAGCCCCAGACAGGGGTTGGGTCACACTGAAGCTTTCTTT. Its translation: CASSPRQGLGHTEAFF.

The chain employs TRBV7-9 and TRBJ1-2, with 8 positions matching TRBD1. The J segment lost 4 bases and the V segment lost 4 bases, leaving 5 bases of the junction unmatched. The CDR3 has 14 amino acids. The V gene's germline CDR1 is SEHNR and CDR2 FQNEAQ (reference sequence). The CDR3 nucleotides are TGTGCCAGCAGCTCGAGACAGGGGTCCTATGGCTACACCTTC. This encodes CASSSRQGSYGYTF.

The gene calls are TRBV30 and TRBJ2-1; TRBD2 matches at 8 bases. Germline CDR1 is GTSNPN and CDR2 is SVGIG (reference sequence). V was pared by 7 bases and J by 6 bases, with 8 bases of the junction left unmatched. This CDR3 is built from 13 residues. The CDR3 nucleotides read TGTGCCTCCTCTCGCGGGGGGCTCAATGAGCAGTTCTTC. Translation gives CASSRGGLNEQFF.

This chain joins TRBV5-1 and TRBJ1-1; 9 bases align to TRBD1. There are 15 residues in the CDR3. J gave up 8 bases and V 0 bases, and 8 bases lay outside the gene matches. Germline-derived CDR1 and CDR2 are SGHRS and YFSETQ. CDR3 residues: CASSLGGTGYEEAFF. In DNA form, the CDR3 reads TGCGCCAGCAGCTTGGGAGGGACAGGGTATGAAGAAGCTTTCTTT.

For the CDR3, the DNA is TGCGCCAGCAGCTTGGATGGACTCGGCGGGGCTGGGGCCAACGTCCTGACTTTC. It codes for CASSLDGLGGAGANVLTF. The genes are TRBV5-1 and TRBJ2-6, with a weak D call TRBD2 (6 bases). Trimming stripped 0 bases from V and 2 bases from J, with 15 bases between. CDR3 length: 18 amino acids. Germline CDR1 is SGHRS and CDR2 is YFSETQ.